This T cell receptor beta chain comes out of a study of blood T cell repertoires in COVID-19. Study information: Italy, Spain and the United States were the sources of the convalescent and acute COVID-19 samples. PBMCs, B-cell-depleted T cells, or T cells provided the cDNA or gDNA that made up the material.

As originally analysed: Cell counts per sample came from amplifying reference gene primers. Libraries were prepared by immunoSEQ multiplex PCR; TCRdb keeps only in-frame clonotypes and omits some of them. V, J and clone size were drawn from that table, and D and trimming were deduced from the DNA. In the table there are about 50,000 clones, roughly 85% of which are singletons. With V trimmed by 8 bases and J by 4 bases, 5 bases remained unmatched. Germline assignment: CDR1 MNHNS and CDR2 SASEGT. The CDR3 is 14 amino acids. This chain links TRBV6-1 with TRBJ2-1, with TRBD2 matching over 10 bases. This TCR derives from a man aged 55 to 69 with acute or convalescent COVID-19. Sequencing was performed on peripheral blood. The CDR3 is CASLAGGQYNEQFF. In DNA, the CDR3 is TGTGCCAGCTTAGCGGGAGGACAGTACAATGAGCAGTTCTTC.